Described below is a single T cell receptor (beta chain) sequence and its context. No antigen is known for it. Germline-derived CDR1 and CDR2 are ENHRY and SYGVKD. Deletions cut 0 bases from V and 3 bases from J, with 12 bases between. There are 16 residues in the CDR3. The primer mix had 60 Vbeta and 13 Jbeta primers. Method: immunoSEQ multiplex PCR; TCRdb's copy keeps in-frame clones and lacks some. This sample lists about 160,000 clones; its ten largest clones have over 1%. The sample comes from a study of cytomegalovirus exposure and HLA in healthy donors. Whole-study results and caveats: In the analysis, some V segments, TRBV6-2 and TRBV6-3 included, were excluded as indistinguishable.

The sequenced sample consisted of PBMCs. The receptor was isolated from an older woman in good health and CMV-seronegative. The chain carries TRBV10-3 and TRBJ1-5, with unresolved D. The CDR3 loop reads CAISESVGRVNQPQHF. In DNA, the CDR3 is TGTGCCATCAGTGAGTCTGTGGGGAGAGTCAATCAGCCCCAGCATTTT.